These T cell receptor beta chains were read from a single sample in a study of beta chain features in type 1 diabetes. Libraries were prepared by immunoSEQ multiplex PCR; TCRdb keeps only in-frame clonotypes and omits some of them. This table holds about 160,000 clones, approximately 8.4% found once. Sequenced material: central memory CD4+ T cells from blood. Source of these receptors: a woman between 18 and 29 years old in good health. Both conserved end residues are part of each CDR3. Fields, in order: CDR3 length, J gene, V gene, clone size, D gene, CDR3 protein, CDR3 DNA. D genes are given only for firm matches. Clone size, where shown, is once, few, many, or a class for clones that have expanded.

15	TRBJ2-1	TRBV5-1	few	TRBD2	CASSFTSGGYNEQFF	TGCGCCAGCAGCTTTACTAGCGGGGGTTACAATGAGCAGTTCTTC
16	TRBJ2-1	TRBV9	-	TRBD2	CASSVAGLAGANEQFF	TGTGCCAGCAGCGTGGCGGGACTAGCGGGAGCGAATGAGCAGTTCTTC
16	TRBJ2-2	TRBV5-4	few	TRBD2	CASSLEAGGPTGELFF	TGTGCCAGCAGCTTGGAAGCGGGAGGGCCGACCGGGGAGCTGTTTTTT
14	TRBJ1-1	TRBV27	-	TRBD1	CASSWDSRYTEAFF	TGTGCCAGCAGCTGGGACAGCCGCTACACTGAAGCTTTCTTT
17	TRBJ1-5	TRBV18	few	TRBD1	CACRQGTSLLSNQPQHF	TGTGCCTGCAGACAGGGAACGAGTCTCCTTAGCAATCAGCCCCAGCATTTT
12	TRBJ2-1	TRBV28	few	TRBD1	CASRLQGGEQFF	TGTGCCAGCAGATTACAGGGGGGCGAGCAGTTCTTC
14	TRBJ2-1	TRBV6-6	-	TRBD1	CASRGDSSYNEQFF	TGTGCCAGCAGAGGGGACAGCTCCTACAATGAGCAGTTCTTC
14	TRBJ1-2	TRBV18	-	TRBD1	CASSPLAQGEGYTF	TGTGCCAGCTCACCGTTGGCCCAGGGGGAAGGCTACACCTTC
16	TRBJ2-5	TRBV5-1	few	TRBD1	CASSGGWTGEGETQYF	TGCGCCAGCAGCGGGGGATGGACAGGGGAAGGCGAGACCCAGTACTTC
15	TRBJ2-2	TRBV7-8	few	-	CASRLREVNTGELFF	TGTGCCAGCAGACTCCGAGAGGTCAACACCGGGGAGCTGTTTTTT
13	TRBJ2-7	TRBV11-2	many	TRBD1	CASSRDRVYEQYF	TGTGCCAGCAGCCGCGACAGGGTCTACGAGCAGTACTTC
14	TRBJ2-5	TRBV5-1	few	-	CASSGQGRRETQYF	TGCGCCAGCAGCGGGCAGGGAAGAAGAGAGACCCAGTACTTC
12	TRBJ2-7	TRBV30	-	-	CAWSVAGTEQYF	TGTGCCTGGTCCGTGGCGGGGACCGAGCAGTACTTC
15	TRBJ2-1	TRBV9	few	-	CASSVKRASYNEQFF	TGTGCCAGCAGCGTGAAGCGGGCCTCCTACAATGAGCAGTTCTTC
15	TRBJ2-5	TRBV5-1	few	-	CASSLGAGMQETQYF	TGCGCCAGCAGCTTGGGAGCGGGCATGCAAGAGACCCAGTACTTC
12	TRBJ2-1	TRBV2	-	-	CASSVARRPEFF	TGTGCCAGCAGTGTCGCTAGGCGCCCGGAGTTCTTC
17	TRBJ2-5	TRBV7-2	few	TRBD2	CASSFSSGRGVQETQYF	TGTGCCAGCAGCTTCTCTTCTGGGCGGGGGGTCCAAGAGACCCAGTACTTC
15	TRBJ2-5	TRBV6-1	few	TRBD2	CASSRTSGRGETQYF	TGTGCCAGCAGTCGGACTAGCGGGAGAGGGGAGACCCAGTACTTC
13	TRBJ1-1	TRBV5-1	-	-	CASSFSGQSEAFF	TGCGCCAGCAGCTTCTCCGGACAGTCAGAAGCTTTCTTT
12	TRBJ2-7	TRBV7-9	few	-	CASSSRGFEQYF	TGTGCCAGCAGCTCCAGGGGTTTCGAGCAGTACTTC
15	TRBJ2-1	TRBV4-2	-	-	CASSRATGSYNEQFF	TGTGCCAGCAGCCGGGCCACGGGGTCCTACAATGAGCAGTTCTTC
12	TRBJ1-1	TRBV18	-	-	CASSPRPGEAFF	TGTGCCAGCTCACCACGGCCAGGCGAAGCTTTCTTT
15	TRBJ2-3	TRBV5-4	-	-	CASSTQRRDTDTQYF	TGTGCCAGCAGTACGCAACGACGGGACACAGATACGCAGTATTTT
15	TRBJ1-1	TRBV18	few	-	CASSPAGGTNTEAFF	TGTGCCAGCTCACCCGCGGGGGGGACGAACACTGAAGCTTTCTTT
14	TRBJ2-5	TRBV5-1	-	TRBD2	CASNVAGGSETQYF	TGCGCCAGCAACGTAGCGGGAGGATCAGAGACCCAGTACTTC
15	TRBJ2-7	TRBV27	-	-	CASSYSALGSYEQYF	TGTGCCAGCAGTTACTCGGCACTAGGGTCCTACGAGCAGTACTTC
14	TRBJ1-2	TRBV9	few	TRBD1	CASSVEQGNYGYTF	TGTGCCAGCAGCGTAGAACAGGGGAACTATGGCTACACCTTC
14	TRBJ2-7	TRBV10-3	few	-	CAISERQVLPEQYF	TGTGCCATCAGTGAAAGGCAGGTCCTTCCTGAGCAGTACTTC
15	TRBJ2-7	TRBV4-1	-	-	CASSQGHSRSYEQYF	TGCGCCAGCAGCCAAGGTCACTCACGTTCCTACGAGCAGTACTTC
19	TRBJ2-1	TRBV29-1	-	TRBD1	CSVAAINRDRGRTRFEQFF	TGCAGCGTTGCCGCTATCAACCGGGACAGGGGCCGGACGAGGTTTGAGCAGTTCTTC
18	TRBJ2-3	TRBV7-2	-	-	CASSLYTGLGSSTDTQYF	TGTGCCAGCAGCTTATATACAGGGTTGGGGTCTAGCACAGATACGCAGTATTTT